The sequence of this TCR beta chain was determined in a study of control samples from healthy donors and cancer patients. Sequencing used immunoSEQ multiplex PCR; TCRdb keeps in-frame clones, though not all of them. In the table there are about 29,000 clones, 70% to 90% of which are singletons. This CDR3 contains 15 residues. CDR1 MNHEY and CDR2 SVGAGI come from the germline V gene. V was shortened by 2 bases and J by 7 bases, with 18 bases between the two germline ends. Material: formalin-fixed, paraffin-embedded tissue. The chain couples TRBV6-5 to TRBJ2-7; a possible D gene is TRBD2 (5 bases). The clonotype comes from a female donor with melanoma. Written as DNA, the CDR3 is TGTGCCAGCAGTTACCTAAGAGGGAGTCCGGGAGAGCAGTACTTC. Encoded protein: CASSYLRGSPGEQYF.